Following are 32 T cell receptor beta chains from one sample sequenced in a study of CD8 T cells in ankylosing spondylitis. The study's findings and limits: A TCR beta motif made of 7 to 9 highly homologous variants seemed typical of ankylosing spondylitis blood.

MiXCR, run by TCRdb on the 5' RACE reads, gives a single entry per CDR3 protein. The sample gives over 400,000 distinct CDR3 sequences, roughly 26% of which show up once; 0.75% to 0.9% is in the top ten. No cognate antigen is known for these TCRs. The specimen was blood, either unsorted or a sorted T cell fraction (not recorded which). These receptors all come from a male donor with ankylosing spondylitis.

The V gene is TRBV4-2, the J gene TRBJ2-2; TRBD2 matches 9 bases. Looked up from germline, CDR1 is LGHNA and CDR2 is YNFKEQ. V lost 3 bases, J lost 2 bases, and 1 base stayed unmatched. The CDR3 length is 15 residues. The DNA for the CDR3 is TGTGCCAGCAGCCAGGGGACTAGCAACACCGGGGAGCTGTTTTTT. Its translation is CASSQGTSNTGELFF.

The CDR3 bases are TGCAGTGCCCTAGTCACGAACACCGGGGAGCTGTTTTTT. This sequence encodes CSALVTNTGELFF. V is TRBV20-1 and J is TRBJ2-2, with D hard to call. This CDR3 region has 13 residues. The germline V gene encodes CDR1 DFQATT and CDR2 SNEGSKA (reference sequence). With 6 bases removed from V and 0 bases from J, the gap between germline ends came to 8 bases.

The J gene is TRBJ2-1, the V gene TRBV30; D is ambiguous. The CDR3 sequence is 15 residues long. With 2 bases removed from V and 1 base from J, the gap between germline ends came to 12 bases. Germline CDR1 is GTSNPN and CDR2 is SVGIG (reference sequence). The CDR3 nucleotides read TGTGCCTGGAGTCAATTCCGGAGATCCTACAATGAGCAGTTCTTC. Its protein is CAWSQFRRSYNEQFF.

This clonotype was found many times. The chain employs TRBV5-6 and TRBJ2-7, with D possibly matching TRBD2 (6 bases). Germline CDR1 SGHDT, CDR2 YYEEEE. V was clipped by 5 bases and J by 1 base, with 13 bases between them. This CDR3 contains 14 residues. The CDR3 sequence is CASRRRGMSYEQYF. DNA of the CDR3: TGTGCCAGCAGAAGACGCGGGATGTCCTACGAGCAGTACTTC.

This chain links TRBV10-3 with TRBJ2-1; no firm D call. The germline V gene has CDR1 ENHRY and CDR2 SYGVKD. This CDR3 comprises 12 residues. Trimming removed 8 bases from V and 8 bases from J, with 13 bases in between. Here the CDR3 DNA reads TGTGCCATCGCAAGAAACGGCGATGAGCAGTTCTTC. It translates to CAIARNGDEQFF.

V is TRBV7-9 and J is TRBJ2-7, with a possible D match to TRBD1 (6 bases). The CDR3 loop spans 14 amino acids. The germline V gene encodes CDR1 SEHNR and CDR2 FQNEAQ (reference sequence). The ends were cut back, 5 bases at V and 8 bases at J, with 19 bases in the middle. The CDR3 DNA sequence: TGTGCCAGCAGCCTTGGACAGACTAACGTAAAGCAGTACTTC. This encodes CASSLGQTNVKQYF.

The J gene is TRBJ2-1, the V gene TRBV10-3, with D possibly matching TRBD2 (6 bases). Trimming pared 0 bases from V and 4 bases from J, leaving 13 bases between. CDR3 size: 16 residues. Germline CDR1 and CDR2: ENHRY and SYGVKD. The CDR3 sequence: CAISESRTTIYNEQFF. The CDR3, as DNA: TGTGCCATCAGTGAGTCGCGGACTACCATTTACAATGAGCAGTTCTTC.

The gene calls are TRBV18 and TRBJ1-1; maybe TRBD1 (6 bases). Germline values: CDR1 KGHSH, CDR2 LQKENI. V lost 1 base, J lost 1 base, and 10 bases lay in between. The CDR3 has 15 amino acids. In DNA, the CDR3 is TGTGCCAGCTCACCACGAGTAGGGGGGAACACTGAAGCTTTCTTT. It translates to CASSPRVGGNTEAFF.

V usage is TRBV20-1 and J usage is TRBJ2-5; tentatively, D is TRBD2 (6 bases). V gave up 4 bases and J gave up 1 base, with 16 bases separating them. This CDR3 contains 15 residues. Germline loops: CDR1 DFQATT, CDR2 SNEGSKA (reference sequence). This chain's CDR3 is CSATGSGTFQETQYF. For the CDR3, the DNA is TGCAGTGCTACTGGGTCAGGGACTTTCCAAGAGACCCAGTACTTC.

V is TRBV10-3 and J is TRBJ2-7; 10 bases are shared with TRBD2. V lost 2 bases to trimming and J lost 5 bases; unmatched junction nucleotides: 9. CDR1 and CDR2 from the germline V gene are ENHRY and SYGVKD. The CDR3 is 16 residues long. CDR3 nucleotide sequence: TGTGCCATCAGTGAGACGCTTCTAGCGGGAGTAGACGAGCAGTACTTC. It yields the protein CAISETLLAGVDEQYF.

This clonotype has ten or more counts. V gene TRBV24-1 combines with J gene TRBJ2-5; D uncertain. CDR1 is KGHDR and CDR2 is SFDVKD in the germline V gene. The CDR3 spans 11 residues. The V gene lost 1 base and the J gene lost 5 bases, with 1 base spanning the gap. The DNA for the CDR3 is TGTGCCACCAGTGATTTCGAGACCCAGTACTTC. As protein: CATSDFETQYF.

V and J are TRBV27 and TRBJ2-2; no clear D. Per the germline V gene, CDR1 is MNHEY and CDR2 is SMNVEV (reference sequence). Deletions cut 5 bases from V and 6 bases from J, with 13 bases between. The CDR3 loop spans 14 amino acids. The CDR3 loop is CASSPQPNSGELFF. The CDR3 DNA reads TGTGCCAGCAGTCCCCAACCCAATTCCGGGGAGCTGTTTTTT.

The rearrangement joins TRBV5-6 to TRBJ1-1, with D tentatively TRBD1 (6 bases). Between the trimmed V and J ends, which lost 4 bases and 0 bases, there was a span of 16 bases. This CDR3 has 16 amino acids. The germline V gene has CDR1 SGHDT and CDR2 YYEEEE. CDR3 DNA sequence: TGTGCCAGCAGCGGCCTAACGGGGGCTATGAACACTGAAGCTTTCTTT. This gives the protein CASSGLTGAMNTEAFF.

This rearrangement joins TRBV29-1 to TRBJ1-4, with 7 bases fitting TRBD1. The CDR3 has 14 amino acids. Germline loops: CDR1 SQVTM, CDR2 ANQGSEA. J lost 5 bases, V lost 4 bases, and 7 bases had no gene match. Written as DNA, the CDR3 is TGCAGCGTTGCCAGGGACAGCTTGAATGAAAAACTGTTTTTT. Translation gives CSVARDSLNEKLFF.

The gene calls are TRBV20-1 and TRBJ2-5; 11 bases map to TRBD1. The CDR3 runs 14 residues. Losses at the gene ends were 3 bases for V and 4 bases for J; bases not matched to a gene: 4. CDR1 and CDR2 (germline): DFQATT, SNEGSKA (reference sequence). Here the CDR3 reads CSARDRGRGETQYF. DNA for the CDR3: TGCAGTGCTAGGGACAGGGGGCGCGGAGAGACCCAGTACTTC.

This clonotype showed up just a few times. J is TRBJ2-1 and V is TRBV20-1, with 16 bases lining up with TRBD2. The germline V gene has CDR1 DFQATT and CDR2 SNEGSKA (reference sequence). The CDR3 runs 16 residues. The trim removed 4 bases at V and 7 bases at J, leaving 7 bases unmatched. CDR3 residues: CSANPGLAGGPNEQFF. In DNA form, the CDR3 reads TGCAGTGCTAACCCGGGACTAGCGGGAGGGCCTAATGAGCAGTTCTTC.

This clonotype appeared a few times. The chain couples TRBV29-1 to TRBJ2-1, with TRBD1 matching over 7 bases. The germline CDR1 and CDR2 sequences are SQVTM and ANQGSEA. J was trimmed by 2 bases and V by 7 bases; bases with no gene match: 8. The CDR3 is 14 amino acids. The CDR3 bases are TGCAGCGCTTCAGGGGGATGGGCCTACAATGAGCAGTTCTTC. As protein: CSASGGWAYNEQFF.

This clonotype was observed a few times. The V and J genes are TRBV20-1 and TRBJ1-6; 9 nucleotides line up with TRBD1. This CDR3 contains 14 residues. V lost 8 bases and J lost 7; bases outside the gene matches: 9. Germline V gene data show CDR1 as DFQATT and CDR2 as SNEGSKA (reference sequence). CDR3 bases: TGCAGTCCGACAGGGGACAGGGAGAATTCACCCCTCCACTTT. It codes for CSPTGDRENSPLHF.

The CDR3 DNA reads TGCAGTGCAAGACAGGGGCTCACTGAAGCTTTCTTT. Protein product: CSARQGLTEAFF. V usage is TRBV20-1 and J usage is TRBJ1-1, with 8 nucleotides matching TRBD1. V shed 6 bases, J shed 4 bases, and the junction held 4 bases outside the gene matches. CDR1 and CDR2 from the germline V gene are DFQATT and SNEGSKA (reference sequence). The CDR3 has 12 amino acids.

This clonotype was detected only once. The CDR3 sequence is CASSHYEQYV. The CDR3 DNA reads TGTGCCAGCAGCCACTACGAGCAGTACGTC. V is TRBV21-1 and J is TRBJ2-7. TRBV21-1 represents a pseudogene. The CDR3 extends over 10 amino acids.

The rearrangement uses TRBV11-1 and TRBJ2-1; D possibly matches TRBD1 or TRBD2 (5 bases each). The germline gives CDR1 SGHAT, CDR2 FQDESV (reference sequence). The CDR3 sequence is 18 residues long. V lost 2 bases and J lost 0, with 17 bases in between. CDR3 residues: CASSLPRRVAGSYNEQFF. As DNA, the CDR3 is TGTGCCAGCAGCTTACCTCGCAGGGTGGCGGGCTCCTACAATGAGCAGTTCTTC.

The CDR3 bases are TGTGCCAGCAGTTTGTTAAGCGGGAGGCATACAGATACGCAGTATTTT. The encoded protein is CASSLLSGRHTDTQYF. This chain joins TRBV27 and TRBJ2-3; 9 nucleotides agree with TRBD2. Germline CDR1 reads MNHEY; CDR2 reads SMNVEV (reference sequence). V was pared by 3 bases and J by 3 bases, with 7 bases of the junction left unmatched. The CDR3 has 16 residues.

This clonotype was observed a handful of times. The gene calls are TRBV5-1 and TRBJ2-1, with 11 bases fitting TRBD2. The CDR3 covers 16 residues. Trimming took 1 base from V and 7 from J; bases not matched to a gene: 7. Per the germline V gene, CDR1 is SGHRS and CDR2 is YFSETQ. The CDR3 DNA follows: TGCGCCAGCAGCTTGATTAGACTAGCGGGATCTAATGAGCAGTTCTTC. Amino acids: CASSLIRLAGSNEQFF.

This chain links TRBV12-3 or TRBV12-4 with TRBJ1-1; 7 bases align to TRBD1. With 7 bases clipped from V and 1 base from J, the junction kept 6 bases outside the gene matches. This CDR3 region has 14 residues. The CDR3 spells CASTPGQPNTEAFF. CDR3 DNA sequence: TGTGCCAGCACCCCGGGACAGCCGAACACTGAAGCTTTCTTT.

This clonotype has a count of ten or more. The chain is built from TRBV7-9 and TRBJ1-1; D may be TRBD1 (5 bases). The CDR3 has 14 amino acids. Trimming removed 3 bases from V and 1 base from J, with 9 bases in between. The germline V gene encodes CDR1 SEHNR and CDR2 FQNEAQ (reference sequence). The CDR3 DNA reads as TGTGCCAGCAGCTTGAGAGACAGGAACACTGAAGCTTTCTTT. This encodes CASSLRDRNTEAFF.

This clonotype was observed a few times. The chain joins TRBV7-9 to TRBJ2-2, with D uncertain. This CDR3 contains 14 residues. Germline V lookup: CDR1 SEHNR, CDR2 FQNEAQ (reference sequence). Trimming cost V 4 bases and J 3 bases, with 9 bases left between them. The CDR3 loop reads CASSSLLHTGELFF. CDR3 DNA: TGTGCCAGCAGCTCCCTCCTGCACACCGGGGAGCTGTTTTTT. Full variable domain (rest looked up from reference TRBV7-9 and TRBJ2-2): DTGVSQNPRHKITKRGQNVTFRCDPISEHNRLYWYRQTLGQGPEFLTYFQNEAQLEKSRLLSDRFSAERPKGSFSTLEIQRTEQGDSAMYLCASSSLLHTGELFFGEGSRLTVL.

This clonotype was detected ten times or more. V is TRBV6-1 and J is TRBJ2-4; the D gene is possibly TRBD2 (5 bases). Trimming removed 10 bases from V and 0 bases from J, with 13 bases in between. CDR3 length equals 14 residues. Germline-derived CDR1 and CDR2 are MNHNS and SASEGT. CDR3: CANPAGLAKNIQYF. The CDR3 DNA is TGTGCCAATCCTGCAGGACTAGCCAAAAACATTCAGTACTTC.

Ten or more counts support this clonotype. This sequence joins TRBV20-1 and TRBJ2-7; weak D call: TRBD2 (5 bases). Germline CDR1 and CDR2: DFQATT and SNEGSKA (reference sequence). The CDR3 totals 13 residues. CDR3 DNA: TGCAGGAGAACCCGGGAACACGGATACGAGCAGTACGTC. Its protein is CRRTREHGYEQYV.

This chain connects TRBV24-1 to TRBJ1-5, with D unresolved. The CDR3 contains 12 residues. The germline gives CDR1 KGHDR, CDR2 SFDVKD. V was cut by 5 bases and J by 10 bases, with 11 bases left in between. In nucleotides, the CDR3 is TGTGCCACCAGTGTCAGTGGACGTCCCCAGCATTTT. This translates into CATSVSGRPQHF.

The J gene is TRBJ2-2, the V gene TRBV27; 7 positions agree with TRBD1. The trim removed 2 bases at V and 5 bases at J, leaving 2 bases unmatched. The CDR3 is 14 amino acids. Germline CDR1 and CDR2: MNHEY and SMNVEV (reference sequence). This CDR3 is CASSLTGETGELFF. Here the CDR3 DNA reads TGTGCCAGCAGTTTAACAGGGGAGACCGGGGAGCTGTTTTTT.

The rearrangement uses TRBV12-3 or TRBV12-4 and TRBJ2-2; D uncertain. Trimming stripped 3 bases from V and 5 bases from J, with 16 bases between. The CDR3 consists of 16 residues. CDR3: CASSFDRIEVTGELFF. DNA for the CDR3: TGTGCCAGCAGTTTTGATCGGATCGAGGTTACCGGGGAGCTGTTTTTT.

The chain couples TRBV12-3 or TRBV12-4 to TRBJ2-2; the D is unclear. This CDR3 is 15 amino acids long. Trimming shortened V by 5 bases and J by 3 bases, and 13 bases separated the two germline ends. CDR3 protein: CASSPTVRDTGELFF. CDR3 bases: TGTGCCAGCAGTCCGACTGTGCGAGACACCGGGGAGCTGTTTTTT.